This entry concerns a single TCR beta chain. This CDR3 comprises 14 residues. Germline V gene data show CDR1 as SGHDT and CDR2 as YYEEEE. Trimming took 2 bases from V and 6 from J, leaving 15 bases between them. The sample belongs to a study of T cell responses to AZD1222 COVID-19 vaccine. Assay used: immunoSEQ multiplex PCR; TCRdb lists only in-frame clones, some missing. The sample records roughly 76,000 clones, 75% to 90% being singletons. This sequence joins TRBV5-6 and TRBJ2-7; possible D gene TRBD2, 5 bases. The material sequenced was peripheral blood, taken on day 0 of AZD1222 vaccination. The receptor's source is an adult in good health. CDR3 in DNA: TGTGCCAGCAGCTTTCTCTCGGGATATACCGAGCAGTACTTC. This translates into CASSFLSGYTEQYF.